This entry concerns a single TCR beta chain. The data stem from a study of blood T cell repertoires in COVID-19. CDR1 is SGHRS and CDR2 is YFSETQ in the germline V gene. The V and J ends lost 7 bases and 1 base respectively, with 14 bases between them. The CDR3 length is 15 residues. Only in-frame clones appear in the TCRdb table, and some are missing; sequencing was by immunoSEQ multiplex PCR. The table records 76,000 or so clones, approximately 87% of them present only once. The sequencing input was peripheral blood. This chain links TRBV5-1 with TRBJ2-2, with D possibly matching TRBD1 (6 bases). The sequence derives from an elderly man in a cohort sampled during active COVID-19. The CDR3, as DNA: TGCGCCAGCTCCCGGGACACCCAGAACACCGGGGAGCTGTTTTTT. Protein product: CASSRDTQNTGELFF.